This T cell receptor beta chain was sequenced in a study of T cell repertoires in cytomegalovirus infection. This clonotype was detected many times. TCRdb independently ran MiXCR on the reads; one entry per CDR3 protein. The sample has 310,000 or so distinct CDR3 sequences; around 10% are singletons. The CDR3 has 14 amino acids. Germline V gene data show CDR1 as SGHTA and CDR2 as FQGNSA. The germline V and J ends were trimmed by 5 bases and 9 bases, with 14 bases remaining between them. Input material: PBMCs. The origin of this receptor is a human donor in good health (CMV status not recorded). Some clones in this sample may be carry-over from other donors' samples. This rearrangement joins TRBV7-2 to TRBJ1-6, with D maybe TRBD1 (6 bases). CDR3 bases: TGTGCCAGCAGCCTCAGGGGACGAGGTTCACCCCTCCACTTT. Translating it yields CASSLRGRGSPLHF.